These 8 T cell receptor beta chains were all obtained from the same sample, sequenced in a study of blood T cells in healthy people across ages. Next came a second PCR, run for about 7 to 11 cycles, which used a sample-barcoded 5' primer along with a J-beta primer mix. One entry per CDR3 protein results from TCRdb running MiXCR on the 5' RACE reads. This table has about 1.7 million distinct CDR3 sequences, 25% to 30% appearing once. The sequenced material came from blood. The receptors were gathered from a young woman in good health.

This sequence joins TRBV20-1 and TRBJ2-3; 10 nucleotides match TRBD2. Per the germline V gene, CDR1 is DFQATT and CDR2 is SNEGSKA (reference sequence). CDR3 length: 12 amino acids. V trimming: 7 bases; J trimming: 6 bases; junction bases outside the gene matches: 4. The CDR3 DNA follows: TGCAGTGGAAGCGGGGGGGCCGATACGCAGTATTTT. The encoded protein is CSGSGGADTQYF.

The rearrangement joins TRBV28 to TRBJ2-5, with 7 bases identical to TRBD2. Trimming at V came to 8 bases and at J to 2 bases, leaving 11 bases not matched to a gene. Germline V gene lookup returns CDR1 MDHEN and CDR2 SYDVKM. The CDR3 spans 15 residues. The CDR3 DNA reads TGTGCCAGCCTCCCAGCTAGCGGTGTGCAAGAGACCCAGTACTTC. This encodes CASLPASGVQETQYF.

In this sample, this clonotype turned up a few times. This chain links TRBV20-1 with TRBJ1-1; 9 nucleotides line up with TRBD1. The germline V gene has CDR1 DFQATT and CDR2 SNEGSKA (reference sequence). CDR3 size: 14 residues. V lost 6 bases to trimming and J lost 5 bases; unmatched junction nucleotides: 10. In DNA, the CDR3 is TGCAGTGCACCTCCGGGACAGGGATGGACTGAAGCTTTCTTT. Its translation is CSAPPGQGWTEAFF.

This clonotype was seen at least ten times. The chain uses TRBV28 and TRBJ2-5; 7 nucleotides align to TRBD2. The V gene end was trimmed by 7 bases and the J gene end by 2 bases; junction bases not matched to a gene: 7. The CDR3 extends over 14 amino acids. CDR1 is MDHEN and CDR2 is SYDVKM in the germline V gene. CDR3 amino acids: CASKESGAQETQYF. The CDR3 DNA is TGTGCCAGCAAGGAAAGCGGGGCACAAGAGACCCAGTACTTC.

This clonotype is a singleton in its sample. At one end, the junction sequence differs from germline, possibly due to a read error. The rearrangement uses TRBV10-1 and TRBJ2-1; 8 positions agree with TRBD1. Germline-derived CDR1 and CDR2 are WNHNN and SYGVQD (reference sequence). The CDR3 is 13 amino acids. CDR3 sequence reads: CTSSRDRRDERFF. The CDR3 DNA sequence: TGCACCAGCAGTAGGGACAGGCGGGATGAGCGGTTCTTC.

The genes are TRBV29-1 and TRBJ1-2; 8 bases map to TRBD1. V shed 7 bases, J shed 5 bases, and the junction held 18 bases outside the gene matches. Germline V CDR1 and CDR2: SQVTM, ANQGSEA. This CDR3 is built from 16 residues. The CDR3 protein is CSAVSVQGASLYGYTF. The CDR3 region has the DNA TGCAGCGCCGTATCAGTGCAGGGGGCGTCACTTTATGGCTACACCTTC.

CDR3 protein: CASSTGHLRDYTF. DNA of the CDR3: TGTGCCAGCAGCACCGGACACCTCCGGGACTACACCTTC. V and J are TRBV6-2 or TRBV6-3 and TRBJ1-2; D perhaps matches TRBD1 (5 bases). Germline V gene data show CDR1 as MNHEY and CDR2 as SVGEGT. V was pared by 6 bases and J by 10 bases, with 18 bases between. CDR3 length: 13 amino acids.

This sequence joins TRBV27 and TRBJ1-5; 8 bases are shared with TRBD1. Trimming removed 6 bases from V and 3 bases from J; junction bases left unmatched: 7. Per the germline V gene, CDR1 is MNHEY and CDR2 is SMNVEV (reference sequence). The CDR3 totals 15 residues. This CDR3 reads CASRSGQVLNQPQHF. The CDR3 bases are TGTGCCAGCAGGTCGGGACAGGTCCTCAATCAGCCCCAGCATTTT.